This T cell receptor beta chain was sequenced during a study of OX40 agonist ivuxolimab in advanced cancers. Study in general: Patients were dosed with the agonistic anti-OX40 (CD134) antibody ivuxolimab. General study results and limits: Fewer expanded clones were found on average in CD4+ than in CD8+ T cells. Patients who responded partially at 0.1-3.0 mg/kg showed clonal expansion ranking among the lowest. The antigens recognized by the expanded peripheral T cells, that is their antigen specificity, were not determined.

A remark on this clone: Its antigen remains unidentified.

The CDR3 has 11 amino acids. The ends were cut back, 3 bases at V and 6 bases at J, with 4 bases in the middle. Germline CDR1 is LNHNV and CDR2 is YYDKDF (reference sequence). Sequencing used immunoSEQ multiplex PCR; TCRdb keeps in-frame clones, though not all of them. The table shows some 17,000 clones, with around four fifths occurring only once. This chain uses TRBV15 with TRBJ2-3; D unresolved. This receptor was identified in an adult with an advanced solid tumor such as melanoma, head and neck, liver or kidney cancer. The sample was CD4+ or CD8+ T cells sorted from blood, taken in a trial of the OX40 agonist ivuxolimab. The CDR3 nucleotides are TGTGCCACCAGCAGCCCCGATACGCAGTATTTT. Translation: CATSSPDTQYF.